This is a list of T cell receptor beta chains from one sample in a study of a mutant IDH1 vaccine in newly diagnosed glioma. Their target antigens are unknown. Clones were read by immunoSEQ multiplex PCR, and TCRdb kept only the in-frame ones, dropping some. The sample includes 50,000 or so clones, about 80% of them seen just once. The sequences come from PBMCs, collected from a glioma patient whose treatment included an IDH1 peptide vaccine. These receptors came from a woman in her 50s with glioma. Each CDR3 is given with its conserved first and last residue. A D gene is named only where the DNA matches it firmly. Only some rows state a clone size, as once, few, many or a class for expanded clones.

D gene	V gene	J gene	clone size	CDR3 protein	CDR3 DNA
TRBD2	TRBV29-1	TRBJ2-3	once	CSVVAGVLTDTQYF	TGCAGCGTTGTAGCGGGGGTCCTCACAGATACGCAGTATTTT
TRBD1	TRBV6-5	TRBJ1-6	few	CASSPTGGNSPLHF	TGTGCCAGCAGCCCAACAGGGGGAAATTCACCCCTCCACTTT
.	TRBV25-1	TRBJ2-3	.	CASSESAGDTQYF	TGTGCCAGCAGTGAATCCGCCGGCGATACGCAGTATTTT
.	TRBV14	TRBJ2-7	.	CASSQVHEQYF	TGTGCCAGCAGCCAGGTCCACGAGCAGTACTTC
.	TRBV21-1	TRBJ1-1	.	CATHWGGNTEAFF	TGTGCCACTCACTGGGGCGGAAACACTGAAGCTTTCTTT
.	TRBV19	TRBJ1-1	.	CASSASFEAFF	TGTGCCAGTAGTGCTTCATTTGAAGCTTTCTTT
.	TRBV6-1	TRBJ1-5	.	CASSEAAGPGQPQHF	TGTGCCAGCAGTGAAGCAGCAGGGCCTGGTCAGCCCCAGCATTTT
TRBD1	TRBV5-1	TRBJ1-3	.	CASSTDRGKAGNTIYF	TGCGCCAGCAGCACCGACAGGGGAAAAGCTGGAAACACCATATATTTT
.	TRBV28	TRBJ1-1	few	CASSFERQTLNTEAFF	TGTGCCAGCAGTTTCGAGCGACAGACACTGAACACTGAAGCTTTCTTT
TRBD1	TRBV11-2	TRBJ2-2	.	CASSLAGTGGTGELFF	TGTGCCAGCAGCTTAGCTGGGACAGGGGGCACCGGGGAGCTGTTTTTT
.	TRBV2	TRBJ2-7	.	CASSSWDSTAYEQYF	TGTGCCAGCAGTTCTTGGGACTCGACCGCCTACGAGCAGTACTTC
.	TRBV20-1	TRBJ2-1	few	CSASNEQFF	TGCAGTGCTAGCAATGAGCAGTTCTTC
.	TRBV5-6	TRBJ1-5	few	CASSLEQGPQHF	TGTGCCAGCAGCTTGGAACAGGGGCCCCAGCATTTT
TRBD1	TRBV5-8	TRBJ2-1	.	CASSLDKTGGNEQFF	TGTGCCAGCAGCTTGGACAAGACAGGGGGCAATGAGCAGTTCTTC
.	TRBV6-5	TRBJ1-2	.	CASSYGTRGLGYTF	TGTGCCAGCAGTTACGGGACAAGGGGGTTAGGCTACACCTTC
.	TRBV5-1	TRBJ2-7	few	CASSLLGTHPAGEQYF	TGCGCCAGCAGCTTGTTGGGGACCCATCCGGCGGGCGAGCAGTACTTC
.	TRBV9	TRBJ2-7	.	CASSVGGTKGVQYF	TGTGCCAGCAGCGTAGGCGGGACGAAAGGCGTGCAGTACTTC
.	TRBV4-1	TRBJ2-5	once	CASSQGQGGPKETQYF	TGCGCCAGCAGCCAAGGCCAGGGGGGTCCTAAGGAGACCCAGTACTTC
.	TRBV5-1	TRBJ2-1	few	CASSLVASLGNEQFF	TGCGCCAGCAGCTTGGTTGCTAGCCTGGGGAATGAGCAGTTCTTC
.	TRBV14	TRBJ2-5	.	CASSQVGGAQETQYF	TGTGCCAGCAGCCAAGTGGGGGGGGCTCAAGAGACCCAGTACTTC
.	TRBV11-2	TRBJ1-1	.	CASSFRHNTEAFF	TGTGCCAGCAGCTTTCGACATAACACTGAAGCTTTCTTT
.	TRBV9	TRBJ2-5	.	CASSGGRPQETQYF	TGTGCCAGCAGCGGGGGACGACCACAAGAGACCCAGTACTTC
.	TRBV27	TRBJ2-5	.	CARGNGRLGTQYF	TGTGCCAGGGGAAACGGGCGCCTTGGTACCCAGTACTTC
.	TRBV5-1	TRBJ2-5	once	CASRGLQRQETQYF	TGCGCCAGCAGAGGGCTGCAACGGCAAGAGACCCAGTACTTC
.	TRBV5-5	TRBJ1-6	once	CASSLGRVGHSPLHF	TGTGCCAGCAGCTTAGGCAGGGTGGGGCATTCACCCCTCCACTTT
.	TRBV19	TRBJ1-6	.	CASSIRQGMENSPLHF	TGTGCCAGTAGTATAAGGCAGGGTATGGAGAATTCACCCCTCCACTTT
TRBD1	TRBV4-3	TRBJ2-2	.	CASRQGAGELFF	TGCGCCAGCAGACAGGGGGCTGGGGAGCTGTTTTTT
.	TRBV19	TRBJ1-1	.	CASSTGAPALNTEAFF	TGTGCCAGTAGTACCGGGGCCCCAGCCCTGAACACTGAAGCTTTCTTT
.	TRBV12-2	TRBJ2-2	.	CASRFVRGRDPNTGELFF	TGTGCAAGTCGCTTCGTAAGAGGTAGGGACCCGAACACCGGGGAGCTGTTTTTT
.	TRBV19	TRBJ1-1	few	CASSEGWTEAFF	TGTGCCAGTAGTGAGGGTTGGACTGAAGCTTTCTTT
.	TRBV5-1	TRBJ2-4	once	CASSLSGTSAAKNIQYF	TGCGCCAGCAGCTTGTCCGGGACCTCGGCAGCCAAAAACATTCAGTACTTC